Each of the 32 T cell receptor beta chains below was sequenced from the same sample in a study of T cell responses to AZD1222 COVID-19 vaccine. Measured with immunoSEQ multiplex PCR; TCRdb has only the in-frame clones, and not every one. This sample carries some 110,000 clones, about 94% of them seen once, and the ten largest clones take 5%. Here the sequenced sample was peripheral blood, taken on day 0 of AZD1222 vaccination. These receptors all stem from an adult in good health.

The CDR3 loop is CASSFSLGELFF. The DNA of the CDR3 is TGTGCCAGCAGCTTTTCGCTCGGGGAGCTGTTTTTT. This chain connects TRBV7-2 to TRBJ2-2; D unresolved. CDR3 length equals 12 residues. Germline values: CDR1 SGHTA, CDR2 FQGNSA. Trimming pared 3 bases from V and 7 bases from J, leaving 6 bases between.

The rearrangement uses TRBV18 and TRBJ2-2; no definite D call. The V end lost 3 bases, the J end lost 0 bases, and 11 bases lay between the germline ends. This CDR3 has 16 amino acids. The V gene's germline CDR1 is KGHSH and CDR2 LQKENI. This CDR3 is CASSPASLPNTGELFF. CDR3 bases: TGTGCCAGCTCACCTGCTAGTCTTCCGAACACCGGGGAGCTGTTTTTT.

This sequence joins TRBV10-3 and TRBJ1-6; 7 bases line up with TRBD1. The CDR3 is made up of 12 amino acids. The V gene's germline CDR1 is ENHRY and CDR2 SYGVKD. The V and J ends lost 10 bases and 8 bases, in that order; junction bases with no gene match: 5. Here the CDR3 DNA reads TGTGCCACCGGTGGACAGGATTCACCCCTCCACTTT. As protein: CATGGQDSPLHF.

CDR3 sequence reads: CASRQGASGEQFF. The CDR3 DNA follows: TGTGCCAGCAGGCAAGGGGCTAGCGGTGAGCAGTTCTTC. The V and J genes are TRBV2 and TRBJ2-1; TRBD2 matches 7 bases. The length of the CDR3 is 13 residues. The germline CDR1 and CDR2 sequences are SNHLY and FYNNEI. Trimming took 6 bases from V and 9 from J; bases not matched to a gene: 8.

The chain has TRBV5-4 and TRBJ1-2; 7 nucleotides line up with TRBD1. The V and J ends lost 0 bases and 2 bases, in that order; junction bases with no gene match: 4. Germline V gene lookup returns CDR1 SGHNT and CDR2 YYREEE (reference sequence). The CDR3 consists of 15 residues. CDR3 residues: CASSLGQGANYGYTF. Written as DNA, the CDR3 is TGTGCCAGCAGCTTGGGACAGGGAGCAAACTATGGCTACACCTTC.

The J gene is TRBJ1-1, the V gene TRBV27; 10 bases map to TRBD1. The CDR3 covers 15 residues. J gave up 4 bases and V 3 bases, and 5 bases lay outside the gene matches. CDR1 MNHEY and CDR2 SMNVEV come from the germline V gene (reference sequence). The CDR3 reads CASSLGQGSGTEAFF. CDR3 sequence (DNA): TGTGCCAGCAGTTTGGGACAGGGGTCGGGCACTGAAGCTTTCTTT.

The rearrangement joins TRBV6-5 to TRBJ2-7, with 11 bases fitting TRBD2. Germline CDR1 is MNHEY and CDR2 is SVGAGI. There are 15 residues in the CDR3. J lost 4 bases, V lost 4 bases, and 6 bases had no gene match. In nucleotides, the CDR3 is TGTGCCAGCAGTTTAACTAGCGGGAGTTTTTACGAGCAGTACTTC. The encoded protein is CASSLTSGSFYEQYF.

Points on this clone: The junction and the germline gene differ at one end; a read error may be behind it. The same CDR3 arises from other DNA sequences in this sample as well. The V call is TRBV30, the J call TRBJ1-5; D call uncertain. Looked up from germline, CDR1 is GTSNPN and CDR2 is SVGIG (reference sequence). This CDR3 is 14 amino acids long. CDR3 nucleotide sequence: TGTGCCTGGAGTGCCGTCGGAGTCCATCAGCCCCAGCACTTT. Protein sequence: CAWSAVGVHQPQHF.

Of note for this clone: The sample holds other DNA sequences that translate to the same CDR3. The rearrangement uses TRBV5-1 and TRBJ2-5; 12 positions agree with TRBD2. V shed 3 bases and J 5 bases; nucleotides not matched to a gene: 2. Germline CDR1 is SGHRS and CDR2 is YFSETQ. The CDR3 consists of 14 residues. This chain's CDR3 is CASSWTSGKETQYF. CDR3 coding DNA: TGCGCCAGCAGCTGGACTAGCGGGAAGGAGACCCAGTACTTC.

V gene TRBV5-6 combines with J gene TRBJ2-3; possibly TRBD2 for D (6 bases). CDR1 is SGHDT, CDR2 YYEEEE, per germline. The CDR3 loop spans 19 amino acids. V gave up 0 bases and J gave up 4 bases, with 24 bases separating them. The CDR3 DNA reads TGTGCCAGCAGCTTGGCGTGGGTGTTAACGGGAGAGGTGTCAGATACGCAGTATTTT. This sequence encodes CASSLAWVLTGEVSDTQYF. The full variable domain, completed using reference TRBV5-6 and TRBJ2-3, is DAGVTQSPTHLIKTRGQQVTLRCSPKSGHDTVSWYQQALGQGPQFIFQYYEEEERQRGNFPDRFSGHQFPNYSSELNVNALLLGDSALYLCASSLAWVLTGEVSDTQYFGPGTRLTVL.

The rearrangement links TRBV5-6 to TRBJ2-5; no clear D. Germline CDR1 is SGHDT and CDR2 is YYEEEE. The CDR3 extends over 11 amino acids. Trimming took 2 bases from V and 2 from J, leaving 1 base between them. In DNA form, the CDR3 reads TGTGCCAGCAGCTTTCAAGAGACCCAGTACTTC. Amino acid sequence: CASSFQETQYF.

The chain links TRBV18 to TRBJ1-3; 7 nucleotides match TRBD1. Germline CDR1 reads KGHSH; CDR2 reads LQKENI. The CDR3 consists of 15 residues. V trimming: 3 bases; J trimming: 3 bases; junction bases outside the gene matches: 5. Here the CDR3 reads CASSPRGQIGNTIYF. CDR3 nucleotide sequence: TGTGCCAGCTCACCCAGGGGACAGATTGGAAACACCATATATTTT.

The V and J genes are TRBV28 and TRBJ1-2; D not certain. With 2 bases removed from V and 7 bases from J, the gap between germline ends came to 14 bases. CDR1 MDHEN and CDR2 SYDVKM come from the germline V gene. The CDR3 totals 14 residues. The CDR3 here is CASSLSLRGFGYTF. CDR3 coding DNA: TGTGCCAGCAGTTTAAGCCTCCGAGGGTTTGGCTACACCTTC.

The V and J genes are TRBV7-9 and TRBJ1-4; TRBD1 aligns across 9 bases. This CDR3 is 14 amino acids long. V trimming: 6 bases; J trimming: 10 bases; junction bases outside the gene matches: 9. Germline assignment: CDR1 SEHNR and CDR2 FQNEAQ (reference sequence). The CDR3 region is CASRPTGGKGKLFF. The CDR3 DNA reads TGTGCCAGCAGGCCGACAGGGGGGAAAGGAAAACTGTTTTTT.

The J gene is TRBJ2-3, the V gene TRBV6-6; a weak D match, TRBD2 (6 bases). Germline CDR1 reads MNHNY; CDR2 reads SVGAGI (reference sequence). V shed 6 bases and J shed 2 bases, with 18 bases lying between them. The CDR3 totals 16 residues. The CDR3 DNA reads TGTGCCAGCAGATCGAATAGCGGAGCGGACACAGATACGCAGTATTTT. It specifies CASRSNSGADTDTQYF.

This clone was picked up a small number of times. The genes are TRBV5-1 and TRBJ2-1; D is possibly TRBD2 (5 bases). Germline values: CDR1 SGHRS, CDR2 YFSETQ. V lost 1 base to trimming and J lost 10 bases, with 21 bases between them. CDR3 size: 16 residues. CDR3 sequence reads: CASSLSLGGPSWEQFF. CDR3 DNA: TGCGCCAGCAGCTTGTCTCTGGGCGGGCCCTCTTGGGAGCAGTTCTTC. Looking up the rest from reference TRBV5-1 and TRBJ2-1 gives the full variable domain: KAGVTQTPRYLIKTRGQQVTLSCSPISGHRSVSWYQQTPGQGLQFLFEYFSETQRNKGNFPGRFSGRQFSNSRSEMNVSTLELGDSALYLCASSLSLGGPSWEQFFGPGTRLTVL.

This sequence joins TRBV10-3 and TRBJ2-2; 8 bases are a match to TRBD2. This CDR3 region has 16 residues. J gave up 5 bases and V 11 bases, and 16 bases lay outside the gene matches. Looked up from germline, CDR1 is ENHRY and CDR2 is SYGVKD. CDR3 sequence reads: CASHPRAGESTGELFF. CDR3 DNA sequence: TGTGCCTCCCATCCTAGAGCGGGAGAGAGTACCGGGGAGCTGTTTTTT.

The V and J genes are TRBV21-1 and TRBJ1-5; the D call of TRBD1 is as the table states it, not checked on the DNA. TRBV21-1 is deemed a pseudogene. There are 22 residues in the CDR3. This CDR3 is CASSKKITGTGGFGDSNQPQHF. The CDR3 DNA sequence: TGTGCCAGCAGCAAAAAAATAACGGGGACAGGGGGCTTTGGGGATAGCAATCAGCCCCAGCATTTT.

This clone occurred once. The chain is built from TRBV6-6 and TRBJ2-3; the D gene is possibly TRBD2 (7 bases). This CDR3 contains 16 residues. CDR1 and CDR2 from the germline V gene are MNHNY and SVGAGI (reference sequence). Trimming pared 6 bases from V and 3 bases from J, leaving 19 bases between. The CDR3 loop is CASSTRKQGGTDTQYF. The DNA of the CDR3 is TGTGCCAGCAGCACTAGAAAACAGGGAGGGACAGATACGCAGTATTTT.

This clone was counted a single time. The rearrangement joins TRBV27 to TRBJ2-1, with TRBD2 matching 16 bases. Per germline, CDR1 MNHEY and CDR2 SMNVEV (reference sequence). V was clipped by 5 bases and J by 8 bases; unmatched bases: 3. This CDR3 has 15 amino acids. The CDR3 here is CASSHGTSGRDEQFF. CDR3 in DNA: TGTGCCAGCAGTCATGGGACTAGCGGGAGGGATGAGCAGTTCTTC.

In nucleotides, the CDR3 is TGTGCCAGCATGACAACAACTAATGAAAAACTGTTTTTT. It specifies CASMTTTNEKLFF. The genes are TRBV28 and TRBJ1-4, with no clear D. The germline V gene encodes CDR1 MDHEN and CDR2 SYDVKM. Trimming took 7 bases from V and 0 from J, leaving 6 bases between them. The CDR3 totals 13 residues. Combining the CDR3 with reference TRBV28 and TRBJ1-4 gives the whole variable domain DVKVTQSSRYLVKRTGEKVFLECVQDMDHENMFWYRQDPGLGLRLIYFSYDVKMKEKGDIPEGYSVSREKKERFSLILESASTNQTSMYLCASMTTTNEKLFFGSGTQLSVL.

The gene calls are TRBV6-1 and TRBJ2-2, with a tentative D call TRBD1 (6 bases). CDR1 is MNHNS and CDR2 is SASEGT in the germline V gene. This CDR3 spans 14 amino acids. V lost 3 bases and J lost 3, with 8 bases in between. The CDR3 is CASSDRGDTGELFF. The DNA of the CDR3 is TGTGCCAGCAGTGACAGGGGAGACACCGGGGAGCTGTTTTTT.

The gene calls are TRBV28 and TRBJ1-4, with D tentatively TRBD1 (5 bases). CDR1 and CDR2 (germline): MDHEN, SYDVKM. This CDR3 contains 15 residues. V lost 7 bases, J lost 8 bases, and 20 bases lay in between. DNA for the CDR3: TGTGCCAGCAACCACGGCAGTGTGGGGGGGGAAAAACTGTTTTTT. Amino acid sequence: CASNHGSVGGEKLFF.

The chain employs TRBV18 and TRBJ1-6, with D perhaps matching TRBD1 (5 bases). V lost 5 bases to trimming and J lost 0 bases, with 11 bases between them. Germline V gene data show CDR1 as KGHSH and CDR2 as LQKENI. The CDR3 consists of 16 residues. DNA of the CDR3: TGTGCCAGCTCAAGAACCGACAGCTCCTATAATTCACCCCTCCACTTT. Translated, it gives CASSRTDSSYNSPLHF. Variable domain in full (rest from reference TRBV18 and TRBJ1-6): NAGVMQNPRHLVRRRGQEARLRCSPMKGHSHVYWYRQLPEEGLKFMVYLQKENIIDESGMPKERFSAEFPKEGPSILRIQQVVRGDSAAYFCASSRTDSSYNSPLHFGNGTRLTVT.

The chain couples TRBV10-3 to TRBJ2-1, with 12 nucleotides matching TRBD2. CDR3 length: 16 amino acids. Trimming took 5 bases from V and 1 from J; bases not matched to a gene: 3. Per germline, CDR1 ENHRY and CDR2 SYGVKD. CDR3 sequence: CAISTSGRKSYNEQFF. In DNA form, the CDR3 reads TGTGCCATCAGTACTAGCGGGAGGAAATCCTACAATGAGCAGTTCTTC.

The gene calls are TRBV6-1 and TRBJ2-2; possibly TRBD1 for D (6 bases). V lost 3 bases to trimming and J lost 5 bases, with 7 bases between them. The CDR3 extends over 13 amino acids. CDR1 is MNHNS, CDR2 SASEGT, per germline. CDR3 region: CASSEDRTGELFF. The CDR3 nucleotides are TGTGCCAGCAGTGAGGACAGAACCGGGGAGCTGTTTTTT.

The chain combines TRBV30 with TRBJ1-6; D is ambiguous. Per germline, CDR1 GTSNPN and CDR2 SVGIG (reference sequence). Deletions cut 2 bases from V and 8 bases from J, with 10 bases between. The CDR3 extends over 13 amino acids. In nucleotides, the CDR3 is TGTGCCTGGAGTTACCCATGGGATTCACCCCTCCACTTT. Translated, it gives CAWSYPWDSPLHF.

The chain combines TRBV9 with TRBJ1-2, with 7 nucleotides matching TRBD1. The germline CDR1 and CDR2 sequences are SGDLS and YYNGEE. Germline trimming cut 2 bases from V and 11 bases from J; bases unmatched to any gene: 18. The CDR3 loop spans 16 amino acids. The CDR3 sequence: CASSVAFQGGREGYTF. CDR3 sequence (DNA): TGTGCCAGCAGCGTGGCGTTCCAGGGGGGAAGAGAAGGGTACACCTTC. Combining the CDR3 with reference TRBV9 and TRBJ1-2 gives the whole variable domain DSGVTQTPKHLITATGQRVTLRCSPRSGDLSVYWYQQSLDQGLQFLIQYYNGEERAKGNILERFSAQQFPDLHSELNLSSLELGDSALYFCASSVAFQGGREGYTFGSGTRLTVV.

The V gene is TRBV6-5, the J gene TRBJ2-7, with 12 bases that match TRBD2. The junction had 8 bases not matched to a gene; V was cut back by 1 base and J by 7 bases. This CDR3 is built from 16 residues. The germline CDR1 and CDR2 sequences are MNHEY and SVGAGI. The CDR3 reads CASSYYSGTSGQEQYF. CDR3 in DNA: TGTGCCAGCAGTTACTATTCCGGGACTAGCGGGCAGGAGCAGTACTTC.

V and J are TRBV3-1 (or the pseudogene TRBV3-2) and TRBJ1-3, with a possible D match to TRBD1 (6 bases). Trimming shortened V by 2 bases and J by 0 bases, and 8 bases separated the two germline ends. The CDR3 has 15 residues. The germline V gene encodes CDR1 LGHDT and CDR2 YNNKEL (reference sequence). The CDR3: CASSQRGGSGNTIYF. The CDR3 DNA reads as TGTGCCAGCAGCCAAAGGGGGGGCTCTGGAAACACCATATATTTT.

The chain has TRBV3-1 (or the pseudogene TRBV3-2) and TRBJ1-5; D uncertain. The CDR3 is 14 residues long. Trimming shortened V by 4 bases and J by 9 bases, and 16 bases separated the two germline ends. CDR1 LGHDT and CDR2 YNNKEL come from the germline V gene (reference sequence). CDR3 coding DNA: TGTGCCAGCAGCCCTACAGCGACGGGATGGCCCCAGCATTTT. Residues: CASSPTATGWPQHF.

The chain combines TRBV7-6 with TRBJ2-2; 7 bases match TRBD2. The CDR3 covers 14 residues. CDR1 is SGHVS and CDR2 is FNYEAQ in the germline V gene. Unmatched junction bases numbered 0, after V lost 0 bases and J lost 5 bases. In nucleotides, the CDR3 is TGTGCCAGCAGCTTAGCGCGGGGGACCGGGGAGCTGTTTTTT. It yields the protein CASSLARGTGELFF. The complete variable domain, with remaining parts taken from reference TRBV7-6 and TRBJ2-2, reads GAGVSQSPRYKVTKRGQDVALRCDPISGHVSLYWYRQALGQGPEFLTYFNYEAQQDKSGLPNDRFSAERPEGSISTLTIQRTEQRDSAMYRCASSLARGTGELFFGEGSRLTVL.